The T cell receptor beta chain described here comes from a study of tissue T cells after allogeneic stem cell transplantation. Comments on this clone: Gene names are the mouse ones. Sequencing ends 1 residue short of the CDR3 end; the germline J gene provides the rest.

The assay was immunoSEQ multiplex PCR, and TCRdb's table has in-frame clones only and misses some. The sample contains 6,500 to 7,500 clones, 65% to 70% of which appear only once. The germline V and J ends were trimmed by 0 bases and 2 bases, with 4 bases remaining between them. The V gene's germline CDR1 is NNHNN and CDR2 SYGAGS (reference sequence). This CDR3 spans 13 amino acids. Sequenced material: blood. This clonotype was sampled from a female BALB/c mouse in good health. The MHC haplotype recorded for the strain is H2-d. The chain links TRBV13-2 to TRBJ2-3; D is uncertain. The sequenced part of the CDR3 DNA is TGTGCCAGCGGTGATGTCTTTGCAGAAACGCTGTAT. Its protein is CASGDVFAETLY. The whole CDR3 region reads CASGDVFAETLYF.